This TCR beta chain was sequenced during a study of blood T cell repertoires in COVID-19. For the study at large: PBMCs, B-cell-depleted T cells, or T cells were the source of the cDNA or gDNA that made up the material.

This clone showed up just once. The CDR3 totals 16 residues. The germline V gene encodes CDR1 MNHEY and CDR2 SMNVEV (reference sequence). V was trimmed by 4 bases and J by 0 bases, leaving 16 bases between them. Per the original methods: Reference gene primer amplification gave estimated nucleated cell counts. Method: immunoSEQ multiplex PCR; TCRdb's copy keeps in-frame clones and lacks some. The DNA was the basis for D and trimming; V, J and clone size are from that table. The table has some 200,000 clones, approximately 90% seen once. The TCR was taken from a man aged 80 or over with acute or convalescent COVID-19. The chain couples TRBV27 to TRBJ2-7, with a weak D call TRBD1 (5 bases). Sequencing was carried out using peripheral blood. CDR3 DNA sequence: TGTGCCAGCAGTTCCGTTTTAACAGGTAACTCCTACGAGCAGTACTTC. Translating it yields CASSSVLTGNSYEQYF.